This T cell receptor beta chain was retrieved from a study of Ad26.COV2.S vaccination and SARS-CoV-2 variants. Study-wide context: Ad26.COV2.S, an intramuscular injection, was given once or twice 56 days apart. Whole-study results and caveats: Once vaccination had occurred, spike-specific CD8+ and CD4+ T cell responses reportedly showed substantial breadth.

Using immunoSEQ multiplex PCR, the repertoire was profiled, and TCRdb retains in-frame clones only, with some absent. The sample contains some 350,000 clones, more than 75% of which appear only once. Germline loops: CDR1 SGHKS, CDR2 YYEKEE (reference sequence). V dropped 0 bases and J dropped 2 bases, with 6 bases sitting between them. CDR3 length equals 13 residues. As to this clone: As yet, its antigen is unknown.

Stated treatment: 15 to 20 received Ad26.COV2.S at low or high dose, single or two shots; about five received placebo; per-sample allocation not given. Sampling was performed 63 days after the first vaccine or placebo injection. In Boston, the donor was an adult between 18-55 years of age. Sequenced here: peripheral blood, sampled in a trial of Ad26.COV2.S vaccine versus placebo. V and J are TRBV5-5 and TRBJ2-7; D remains ambiguous. This sequence was found in a person aged 18 to 65 who received the Ad26.COV2.S COVID-19 vaccine or a placebo. CDR3 bases: TGTGCCAGCAGCTTGGCCACCACCTACGAGCAGTACTTC. Its translation is CASSLATTYEQYF.